The 22 T cell receptor beta chains below were found in one sample sequenced in a study of cytomegalovirus exposure and HLA in healthy donors. Libraries were prepared by immunoSEQ multiplex PCR; TCRdb keeps only in-frame clonotypes and omits some of them. The sample lists about 240,000 clones; around 88% were seen once. Sequenced material: PBMCs. These receptors were taken from a woman under 40 in good health and CMV-seropositive.

The V and J genes are TRBV5-8 and TRBJ1-2; D not resolved. V gave up 4 bases and J gave up 3 bases, with 13 bases separating them. The CDR3 totals 14 residues. CDR1 and CDR2 (germline): SGHTS, YDEGEE. CDR3 protein: CASSPWSGYYGYTF. CDR3 bases: TGTGCCAGCAGCCCCTGGAGCGGGTACTATGGCTACACCTTC.

V and J are TRBV19 and TRBJ1-5; D unresolved. The CDR3 consists of 13 residues. CDR1 LNHDA and CDR2 SQIVND come from the germline V gene (reference sequence). The V end lost 1 base, the J end lost 4 bases, and 5 bases lay between the germline ends. In DNA form, the CDR3 reads TGTGCCAGTAGTATAGTAGATAATCAGCCCCAGCATTTT. It is translated as CASSIVDNQPQHF.

The sample holds one count of this clone. The chain joins TRBV7-2 to TRBJ1-2; D is unclear. CDR1 and CDR2 (germline): SGHTA, FQGNSA. This CDR3 has 13 amino acids. V lost 5 bases, J lost 4 bases, and 11 bases lay in between. Written as DNA, the CDR3 is TGTGCCAGCAGCGCCGGGTTCGTCTATGGCTACACCTTC. Encoded protein: CASSAGFVYGYTF.

As to this clone: Other DNA sequences of this sample code for an identical CDR3. The rearrangement uses TRBV27 and TRBJ2-7; tentatively, D is TRBD2 (5 bases). V lost 3 bases to trimming and J lost 1 base, with 7 bases between them. From germline, CDR1 is MNHEY and CDR2 SMNVEV (reference sequence). The CDR3 consists of 13 residues. This chain's CDR3 is CASSLDSSYEQYF. In DNA form, the CDR3 reads TGTGCCAGCAGTTTGGACTCTTCCTACGAGCAGTACTTC.

The J gene is TRBJ2-5, the V gene TRBV19, with TRBD2 matching 13 bases. CDR3 length: 16 residues. Germline assignment: CDR1 LNHDA and CDR2 SQIVND (reference sequence). Unmatched junction bases numbered 7, after V lost 4 bases and J lost 5 bases. The CDR3 loop is CASSTRTSGSPETQYF. The DNA of the CDR3 is TGTGCCAGTAGTACAAGGACTAGCGGGAGTCCGGAGACCCAGTACTTC.

CDR3 in DNA: TGCGCCAGCAGTCAATCGGGACAGGGTAGGAGAGAAAAACTGTTTTTT. This translates into CASSQSGQGRREKLFF. The rearrangement links TRBV23-1 to TRBJ1-4; 9 bases map to TRBD1. TRBV23-1 is given ORF status, its function remaining uncertain. CDR3 length: 16 amino acids. V lost 0 bases, J lost 8 bases, and 7 bases stayed unmatched.

The genes are TRBV5-6 and TRBJ1-2; perhaps TRBD1 as D (6 bases). Germline V gene lookup returns CDR1 SGHDT and CDR2 YYEEEE. The CDR3 loop spans 12 amino acids. V dropped 4 bases and J dropped 4 bases, with 8 bases sitting between them. CDR3 DNA sequence: TGTGCCAGCAGCCAGGACAGCTATGGCTACACCTTC. It specifies CASSQDSYGYTF.

V and J are TRBV29-1 and TRBJ2-7; D not resolved. The V and J ends lost 1 base and 2 bases respectively, with 6 bases between them. This CDR3 has 12 residues. Germline V CDR1 and CDR2: SQVTM, ANQGSEA. The CDR3, as DNA: TGCAGCGTTGAAGTAGTTACCTACGAGCAGTACTTC. Translated: CSVEVVTYEQYF.

The V and J genes are TRBV5-1 and TRBJ2-2; D unresolved. Trimming took off 2 bases at V and 0 bases at J, with 8 bases between the two ends. In germline, CDR1 is SGHRS, CDR2 YFSETQ. This CDR3 region has 15 residues. The CDR3 region has the DNA TGCGCCAGCAGCTTCGTGGTAGCGAACACCGGGGAGCTGTTTTTT. Its protein is CASSFVVANTGELFF.

This clone has just one count. The V gene is TRBV28, the J gene TRBJ2-7; D not resolved. V dropped 2 bases and J dropped 0 bases, with 5 bases sitting between them. The CDR3 is 13 amino acids. Germline V gives CDR1 MDHEN, CDR2 SYDVKM. CDR3 bases: TGTGCCAGCAGTTTACCAGTCTCCTACGAGCAGTACTTC. This encodes CASSLPVSYEQYF. Full variable domain (rest looked up from reference TRBV28 and TRBJ2-7): DVKVTQSSRYLVKRTGEKVFLECVQDMDHENMFWYRQDPGLGLRLIYFSYDVKMKEKGDIPEGYSVSREKKERFSLILESASTNQTSMYLCASSLPVSYEQYFGPGTRLTVT.

This chain uses TRBV6-1 with TRBJ1-4; a weak D match, TRBD1 (5 bases). The CDR3 totals 14 residues. Between the trimmed V and J ends, which lost 6 bases and 8 bases, there was a span of 16 bases. The V gene's germline CDR1 is MNHNS and CDR2 SASEGT. The CDR3 here is CASSLRGTEEKLFF. The CDR3 DNA sequence: TGTGCCAGCAGCCTTCGGGGGACGGAGGAAAAACTGTTTTTT.

The chain has TRBV27 and TRBJ2-7, with 10 bases lining up with TRBD2. CDR3 length equals 17 residues. The V segment lost 0 bases and the J segment 4 bases; nucleotides outside the gene matches: 9. Germline V gives CDR1 MNHEY, CDR2 SMNVEV (reference sequence). In DNA, the CDR3 is TGTGCCAGCAGTTTATCAGGGCTAGCGGGAGATAAATACGAGCAGTACTTC. Protein product: CASSLSGLAGDKYEQYF.

J is TRBJ2-1 and V is TRBV7-9; D possibly corresponds to TRBD1 (5 bases). With 6 bases removed from V and 4 bases from J, the gap between germline ends came to 10 bases. The CDR3 has 13 amino acids. Germline CDR1 SEHNR, CDR2 FQNEAQ (reference sequence). CDR3 protein: CASSLTVYNEQFF. The CDR3 region has the DNA TGTGCCAGCAGTCTGACAGTGTACAATGAGCAGTTCTTC.

The chain carries TRBV11-3 and TRBJ2-1, with D unresolved. This CDR3 spans 12 amino acids. Germline V CDR1 and CDR2: SGHNT, YENEEA. The V gene lost 3 bases and the J gene lost 4 bases, with 4 bases spanning the gap. Written as DNA, the CDR3 is TGTGCCAGCAGCTTTTATTACAATGAGCAGTTCTTC. It translates to CASSFYYNEQFF.

This chain uses TRBV14 with TRBJ2-3; D is possibly TRBD2 (5 bases). V shed 2 bases and J shed 6 bases, with 9 bases lying between them. This CDR3 comprises 13 residues. Germline V gives CDR1 SGHDN, CDR2 FVKESK. CDR3 bases: TGTGCCAGCAGCCAACAGGTAGCGGATACGCAGTATTTT. This translates into CASSQQVADTQYF.

This chain connects TRBV6-6 to TRBJ2-3, with 9 bases lining up with TRBD1. This CDR3 spans 16 amino acids. J was trimmed by 1 base and V by 0 bases; bases with no gene match: 2. Germline assignment: CDR1 MNHNY and CDR2 SVGAGI (reference sequence). CDR3 nucleotide sequence: TGTGCCAGCAGTTACTCGACAGGGGGTGGCACAGATACGCAGTATTTT. This translates into CASSYSTGGGTDTQYF.

The V and J genes are TRBV27 and TRBJ2-4; a possible D gene is TRBD2 (7 bases). Germline V gives CDR1 MNHEY, CDR2 SMNVEV (reference sequence). The V and J ends lost 2 bases and 0 bases respectively, with 11 bases between them. CDR3 size: 16 residues. CDR3 protein: CASSLVGGLAKNIQYF. In DNA, the CDR3 is TGTGCCAGCAGTTTAGTGGGGGGGCTAGCCAAAAACATTCAGTACTTC.

This clone has only one observation. This chain joins TRBV19 and TRBJ1-1; maybe TRBD1 (5 bases). The V gene's germline CDR1 is LNHDA and CDR2 SQIVND (reference sequence). V shed 8 bases and J shed 1 base, with 23 bases lying between them. This CDR3 is built from 17 residues. The CDR3 sequence: CASSPPTGRTWNTEAFF. DNA for the CDR3: TGTGCCAGTTCCCCTCCCACAGGCCGAACCTGGAACACTGAAGCTTTCTTT. Together with reference TRBV19 and TRBJ1-1, the CDR3 gives the full variable domain: DGGITQSPKYLFRKEGQNVTLSCEQNLNHDAMYWYRQDPGQGLRLIYYSQIVNDFQKGDIAEGYSVSREKKESFPLTVTSAQKNPTAFYLCASSPPTGRTWNTEAFFGQGTRLTVV.

V and J are TRBV11-2 and TRBJ2-7, with a weak D call TRBD2 (5 bases). This CDR3 contains 14 residues. Germline V gene data show CDR1 as SGHAT and CDR2 as FQNNGV. Deletions cut 3 bases from V and 3 bases from J, with 12 bases between. The CDR3 nucleotides are TGTGCCAGCAGCTTGGGGAGTATAGGCTACGAGCAGTACTTC. The encoded protein is CASSLGSIGYEQYF. Full variable domain (rest looked up from reference TRBV11-2 and TRBJ2-7): EAGVAQSPRYKIIEKRQSVAFWCNPISGHATLYWYQQILGQGPKLLIQFQNNGVVDDSQLPKDRFSAERLKGVDSTLKIQPAKLEDSAVYLCASSLGSIGYEQYFGPGTRLTVT.

A remark on this clone: Other DNA sequences in the sample encode the same CDR3. The chain carries TRBV5-1 and TRBJ2-7; TRBD1 is a possible D gene (5 bases). The germline V and J ends were trimmed by 0 bases and 2 bases, with 9 bases remaining between them. The germline gives CDR1 SGHRS, CDR2 YFSETQ. The CDR3 length is 14 residues. The CDR3 is CASSLVAGPYEQYF. For the CDR3, the DNA is TGCGCCAGCAGCTTGGTAGCAGGGCCCTACGAGCAGTACTTC.

The chain uses TRBV18 and TRBJ2-1; 7 bases are a match to TRBD2. This CDR3 contains 14 residues. V shed 4 bases, J shed 5 bases, and the junction held 5 bases outside the gene matches. The germline gives CDR1 KGHSH, CDR2 LQKENI. The CDR3 here is CASSLSSGDNEQFF. The CDR3 nucleotides are TGTGCCAGCTCACTATCTAGCGGTGACAATGAGCAGTTCTTC.

The CDR3 DNA follows: TGTGCCAGCAGCTTGTCACAAAGCCGGGGGCAGCCCCAGCATTTT. Protein product: CASSLSQSRGQPQHF. The rearrangement links TRBV11-2 to TRBJ1-5, with D possibly TRBD1 on 5 matching bases. CDR1 and CDR2 (germline): SGHAT, FQNNGV. The germline V and J ends were trimmed by 3 bases and 7 bases, with 16 bases remaining between them. The CDR3 contains 15 residues. The whole variable domain, remainder taken from reference TRBV11-2 and TRBJ1-5, is EAGVAQSPRYKIIEKRQSVAFWCNPISGHATLYWYQQILGQGPKLLIQFQNNGVVDDSQLPKDRFSAERLKGVDSTLKIQPAKLEDSAVYLCASSLSQSRGQPQHFGDGTRLSIL.